The T cell receptor (beta chain) under discussion was sequenced for a study of T cells in Graves' hyperthyroidism and ophthalmopathy. The junction had 5 bases not matched to a gene; V was cut back by 0 bases and J by 4 bases. The CDR3 loop spans 15 amino acids. Germline V CDR1 and CDR2: ENHRY, SYGVKD. Amplification targeted TCR beta CDR3 regions from RNA transcripts. First-round RT-PCR of the TCR CDR3 relied on the HTBI primer set. In TCRdb, the multiplex PCR reads were re-called with MiXCR into one record per CDR3 protein. The sample shows about 620,000 distinct CDR3 sequences, roughly 16% of them seen only once. Study-level findings and limits: In the blood, most expanded thyroid clonotypes above 0.001 appeared as well.

Comments on this clonotype: Its antigen is unknown.

A lack of ophthalmopathy progression within 18 months defined stable Graves' hyperthyroidism. Investigators excluded patients with uncontrolled infection, other autoimmune disease, pregnancy or lactation. This chain joins TRBV10-3 and TRBJ1-2; 7 bases align to TRBD1. Sequenced input: blood. The receptor was derived from a woman aged 25 to 39 with Graves' hyperthyroidism. CDR3 loop: CAISESNRGGYGYTF. The DNA of the CDR3 is TGTGCCATCAGTGAGTCGAACAGGGGAGGCTATGGCTACACCTTC.